This T cell receptor beta chain was recorded in a study of blood T cell repertoires in COVID-19. The protocol was immunoSEQ multiplex PCR, while the TCRdb copy is restricted to in-frame clones and leaves out a portion. This table has approximately 220,000 clones, 85% to 90% appearing once. This CDR3 spans 16 amino acids. CDR1 is SGDLS and CDR2 is YYNGEE in the germline V gene. The V and J ends lost 7 bases and 0 bases, in that order; junction bases with no gene match: 12. The sample holds one count of this clone. The sequencing input was peripheral blood. The chain has TRBV9 and TRBJ2-7; TRBD2 matches at 8 bases. The sequence was obtained from a man aged 55 to 69 with acute or convalescent COVID-19. The CDR3 spells CASPTAPAGGSYEQYF. CDR3 coding DNA: TGTGCCAGCCCCACGGCACCGGCGGGGGGCTCCTACGAGCAGTACTTC.